This is a list of T cell receptor beta chains from one sample in a study of long-term antiretroviral therapy in people with HIV. Repertoires were generated with immunoSEQ multiplex PCR, while TCRdb's copy carries only in-frame clones and drops some. The profile shows about 29,000 clones, approximately 95% of them singletons. The sequences come from unsorted PBMCs, collected 5.3 years after starting antiretroviral therapy. Receptor source: a man aged 30-40 years with HIV. Both conserved end residues are part of each CDR3. Fields, in order: V gene, J gene, clone size, D gene, CDR3 DNA, CDR3 protein. A D gene is named only where the DNA matches it firmly. Expanded clones are given a class, and other clones once, few, many or no size at all.

TRBV7-9	TRBJ2-7	.	.	TGTGCCAGCAGCCAGGACAGAGAAGCTTACTACGAGCAGTACTTC	CASSQDREAYYEQYF
TRBV7-2	TRBJ1-2	.	.	TGTGCCAGCTCGCCGGGGGCCTATGGCTACACCTTC	CASSPGAYGYTF
TRBV6-5	TRBJ1-2	.	.	TGTGCCAGCAGCCAAACTGGGCGGACCCGCCTCTTC	CASSQTGRTRLF
TRBV19	TRBJ2-1	.	.	TGTGCCAGTAGTATAGTTGGAGCGGAGGGGTCCTACAATGAGCAGTTCTTC	CASSIVGAEGSYNEQFF
TRBV19	TRBJ1-3	.	.	TGTGCCAGTAGCACACAGAGCTCTGGAAACACCATATATTTT	CASSTQSSGNTIYF
TRBV5-1	TRBJ2-7	.	TRBD1	TGCGCCAGCAGTCCACAGGGGGCCTGGGACGAGCAGTACTTC	CASSPQGAWDEQYF
TRBV4-1	TRBJ1-1	.	.	TGCGCCAGCAGCCAAGAGAGGGGGAACACTGAAGCTTTCTTT	CASSQERGNTEAFF
TRBV7-2	TRBJ2-7	.	.	TGTGCCAGCAGCCGACGGCAAGCCGAGCAGTACTTC	CASSRRQAEQYF
TRBV19	TRBJ1-5	once	TRBD1	TGTGCCAGTAGTGAGGACAGGAGACTCAATCAGCCCCAGCATTTT	CASSEDRRLNQPQHF
TRBV4-1	TRBJ1-3	.	.	TGCGCCAGCAGCCAAGTTCTTTTTAACACCATATATTTT	CASSQVLFNTIYF
TRBV29-1	TRBJ2-4	once	.	TGCAGCGTTTTCAGGGAGGGGGGCATTCAGTACTTC	CSVFREGGIQYF
TRBV6-1	TRBJ1-5	few	.	TGTGCCAGCAGTGAGTATCAGCCCCAGCATTTT	CASSEYQPQHF
TRBV7-3	TRBJ1-1	once	.	TGTGCCAGCGCTAGGGAGGGTAACACTGAAGCTTTCTTT	CASAREGNTEAFF
TRBV30	TRBJ2-3	.	.	TGTGCCTGGAGTAAGAGGGGAACAGATACGCAGTATTTT	CAWSKRGTDTQYF
TRBV4-1	TRBJ1-2	once	.	TGCGCCAGCAGCCAAGCTTTAGGACAAAACTATGGCTACACCTTC	CASSQALGQNYGYTF
TRBV5-1	TRBJ1-6	.	TRBD1	TGCGCCAGCACCGACCCCCGGGACAGGGGTGGAAATTCACCCCTCCACTTT	CASTDPRDRGGNSPLHF
TRBV4-2	TRBJ2-7	.	.	TGTGCCAGCAGCCTTGTAAACCGGGGCCCCGACTACGAGCAGTACTTC	CASSLVNRGPDYEQYF
TRBV6-1	TRBJ1-5	.	.	TGTGCCAGCAGTCGGAACAGGGATAGCAATCAGCCCCAGCATTTT	CASSRNRDSNQPQHF
TRBV27	TRBJ2-7	.	TRBD1	TGTGCCAGCAGTGCCGCGACAGGGAAGAACTACGAGCAGTACTTC	CASSAATGKNYEQYF
TRBV6-5	TRBJ1-1	.	.	TGTGCCAGCAGCCGGGGAGGGTACACTGAAGCTTTCTTT	CASSRGGYTEAFF
TRBV4-1	TRBJ1-2	.	TRBD1	TGCGCCAGCAGCCAGCCCATCAGGGGGACTAACTATGGCTACACCTTC	CASSQPIRGTNYGYTF
TRBV19	TRBJ2-7	.	.	TGTGCCAGCAGGTTAGGGGTTGAGCAGTACTTC	CASRLGVEQYF
TRBV7-9	TRBJ2-2	.	.	TGTGCCAGCAGCTTACGGCAGACCCTTGACACCGGGGAGCTGTTTTTT	CASSLRQTLDTGELFF
TRBV28	TRBJ2-7	.	.	TGTGCCAGCAGTCCCCCCAGTTTCGAGCAGTACTTC	CASSPPSFEQYF
TRBV3-1/TRBV3-2	TRBJ2-4	.	.	TGTGCCAGCAATAATCAGTACTTC	CASNNQYF
TRBV29-1	TRBJ2-5	.	.	TGCAGCGCCAATCGGGGGGCAGGGGGGCAGACCCAGTACTTC	CSANRGAGGQTQYF
TRBV7-8	TRBJ2-2	.	.	TGTGCCAGCAGCTCACTCCCCCCACTAAAACACCCCGGGGAGCTGTTTTTT	CASSSLPPLKHPGELFF
TRBV11-2	TRBJ1-5	.	.	TGTGCCAGGATTAAACAGGGAAGTTATAGCAATCAGCCCCAGCATTTT	CARIKQGSYSNQPQHF
TRBV5-6	TRBJ2-4	.	.	TGTGCCAGCAGCTCAAAAGGAACCGTCGGAAACATTCAGTACTTC	CASSSKGTVGNIQYF
TRBV11-2	TRBJ1-2	.	TRBD1	TGTGCCAGCAGTGAGACCGGGACAGGGGCCTTATTCTATGGCTACACCTTC	CASSETGTGALFYGYTF
TRBV5-4	TRBJ2-2	.	.	TGTGCCAGCAGCTCACAGGTCCTGGGGACCGGGGAGCTGTTTTTT	CASSSQVLGTGELFF
TRBV6-6	TRBJ1-1	.	.	TGTGCCAGCAGTTACTCAGGGGGAGGAGGGACTGAAGCTTTCTTT	CASSYSGGGGTEAFF
TRBV30	TRBJ1-1	.	.	TGTGCCTGGATAAATGTGAACACTGAAGCTTTCTTT	CAWINVNTEAFF
TRBV28	TRBJ1-5	few	.	TGTGCCAGCAGTTCTCATCAGGGTGACTATAGCAATCAGCCCCAGCATTTT	CASSSHQGDYSNQPQHF
TRBV5-6	TRBJ1-1	.	.	TGTGCCAGCAGCGTCGGAGGACAGAACACTGAAGCTTTCTTT	CASSVGGQNTEAFF
TRBV6-5	TRBJ2-3	.	.	TGTGCCAGCAGTTATGGACTCCGCACAGATACGCAGTATTTT	CASSYGLRTDTQYF
TRBV5-1	TRBJ1-2	once	TRBD1	TGCGCCAGCAGCGAGGGACAGGGGAATGGCTACACCTTC	CASSEGQGNGYTF
TRBV11-2	TRBJ2-5	.	.	TGTGCCAGCAGCTTAGATCGTGGGTCGGAGACCCAGTACTTC	CASSLDRGSETQYF
TRBV5-6	TRBJ1-3	.	.	TGTGCCAGCAGCGAACAGGGTACTGAGGGTCCCACCATATATTTT	CASSEQGTEGPTIYF
TRBV4-1	TRBJ2-6	once	TRBD2	TGCGCCAGCAGCCAACGGTGGGGGGGGATCTCTGGGGCCAACGTCCTGACTTTC	CASSQRWGGISGANVLTF
TRBV27	TRBJ2-3	.	TRBD2	TGTGCCAGCAGGGTCTTAGCGGGAATCGGAGATACGCAGTATTTT	CASRVLAGIGDTQYF
TRBV13	TRBJ1-2	.	.	TGTGCCAGCAGCACCCGGGACCGAGCGTTCTATGGCTACACCTTC	CASSTRDRAFYGYTF
TRBV2	TRBJ2-6	.	TRBD1	TGTGCCAGCTTTTACTCCGGGACAGCTACTGGGGCCAACGTCCTGACTTTC	CASFYSGTATGANVLTF
TRBV25-1	TRBJ2-7	once	.	TGTGCCACCGAAGGGACATCCTCACCTTCCTACGAGCAGTACTTC	CATEGTSSPSYEQYF
TRBV25-1	TRBJ1-1	.	.	TGTGCCAGTAAACGGAACACTGAAGCTTTCTTT	CASKRNTEAFF
TRBV29-1	TRBJ2-7	.	.	TGCAGCGTTAGATGGAGACAATCCCCCTACGAGCAGTACTTC	CSVRWRQSPYEQYF
TRBV7-6	TRBJ1-6	.	.	TGTGCCAGCAGCCCCCGGACGGGCAATCCGTCACCCCTCCACTTT	CASSPRTGNPSPLHF
TRBV27	TRBJ2-7	.	.	TGTGCCAGCAGTTTACTGGTCAGCTCCTACGAGCAGTACTTC	CASSLLVSSYEQYF
TRBV21-1	TRBJ2-3	.	.	TGTGCCAGCAGCAAAGAGCAGGAAAGCACAGATACGCAGTATTTT	CASSKEQESTDTQYF
TRBV9	TRBJ2-3	.	.	TGTGCCAGCAGCCCCCTTGAAAGGCTAGTAGCAGATACGCAGTATTTT	CASSPLERLVADTQYF
TRBV5-4	TRBJ1-3	once	.	TGTGCCAGCAGCGGGGGCGGAAACACCATATATTTT	CASSGGGNTIYF
TRBV5-1	TRBJ1-1	.	.	TGCGCCAGCAGCTTGGGACGGTCGAACACTGAAGCTTTCTTT	CASSLGRSNTEAFF